This TCR beta chain was sequenced for a study of spatial heterogeneity in lung cancer. Findings and limits, study-wide: Ubiquitous expanded tumor TCRs were observed in blood more at resection than follow-up.

TCRdb reanalysed the 5' RACE reads using MiXCR and keeps one entry per CDR3 protein. The sample has some 7,000 distinct CDR3 sequences, around 6.3% seen once. The time point: sample taken at primary tumor resection. Patients with untreated early-stage non-small cell lung cancer, numbering 55 to 80, were the donors. Trimming took off 5 bases at V and 0 bases at J, with 20 bases between the two ends. The CDR3 consists of 18 residues. Germline assignment: CDR1 DFQATT and CDR2 SNEGSKA (reference sequence). Worth noting for this clonotype: The antigen is unknown.

This specimen consisted of PBMCs, obtained at surgery. The chain recombines TRBV20-1 with TRBJ1-6, with D tentatively TRBD1 (5 bases). The source of this sequence is a male donor with early-stage non-small cell lung cancer. DNA for the CDR3: TGCAGTGCTCAAGGACACGCGACGTTGAGCTCCTATAATTCACCCCTCCACTTT. This translates into CSAQGHATLSSYNSPLHF.